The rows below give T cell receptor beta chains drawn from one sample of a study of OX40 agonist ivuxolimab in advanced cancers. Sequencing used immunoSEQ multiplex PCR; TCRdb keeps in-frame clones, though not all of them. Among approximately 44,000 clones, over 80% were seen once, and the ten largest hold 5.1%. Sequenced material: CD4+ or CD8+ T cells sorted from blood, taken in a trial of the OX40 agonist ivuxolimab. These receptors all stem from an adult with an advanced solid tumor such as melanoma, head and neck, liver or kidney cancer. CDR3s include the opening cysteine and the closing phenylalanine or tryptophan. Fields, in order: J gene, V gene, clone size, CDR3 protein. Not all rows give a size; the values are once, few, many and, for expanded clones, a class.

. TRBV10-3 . CAIRDPGAPSYEQYF
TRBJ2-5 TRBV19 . CASSTLGTAKETQYF
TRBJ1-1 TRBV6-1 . CASRDRGGEAFF
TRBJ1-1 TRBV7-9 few CASSFDRGTEAFF
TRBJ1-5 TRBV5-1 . CASSWDRGNQPQHF
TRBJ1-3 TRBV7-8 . CASSFSPPQSSGNTIYF
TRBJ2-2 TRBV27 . CASSLYSGVNTGELFF
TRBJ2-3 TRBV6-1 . CASSEPSYTDTQYF
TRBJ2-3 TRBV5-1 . CASSRSGQSTDTQYF
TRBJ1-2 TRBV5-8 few CASSLTTSYGYTF
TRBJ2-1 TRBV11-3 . CASSPSLGWGEQFF
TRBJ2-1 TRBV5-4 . CASSSFSSSEQFF
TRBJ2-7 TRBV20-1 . CSVGGGYEQYF
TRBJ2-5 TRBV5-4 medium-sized CASSLVVAGQETQYF
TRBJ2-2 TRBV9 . CASSADKVPGQTNTGELFF
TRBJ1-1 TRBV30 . CAWSVLGPMGVGTEAFF
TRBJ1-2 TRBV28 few CASMGRKNYGYTF
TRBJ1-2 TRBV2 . CATHQGDYGYTF
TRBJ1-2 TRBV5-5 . CASSLAGYYGYTF
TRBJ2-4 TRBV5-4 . CASSIPGTEGEYF
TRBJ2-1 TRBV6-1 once CASSRDQTYNEQFF
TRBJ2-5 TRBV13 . CASSLRLAGAETQYF